This T cell receptor beta chain was found in a study of blood T cell repertoires in COVID-19. Across the study: Sites across the United States, Italy and Spain contributed samples from acute and convalescent COVID-19. PBMCs, B-cell-depleted T cells, or T cells were the source of the cDNA or gDNA that made up the material.

Germline V CDR1 and CDR2: GTSNPN, SVGIG (reference sequence). The CDR3 is 15 amino acids. V lost 0 bases to trimming and J lost 7 bases; unmatched junction nucleotides: 7. Source study methods: Amplifying reference gene primers gave estimates of nucleated cell counts. Profiled with immunoSEQ multiplex PCR; TCRdb holds only in-frame clones, not every one. From that table come the V and J calls and clone size; the DNA was used to work out D and trimming. Of around 120,000 clones listed, approximately 87% are singletons. The sequencing input was peripheral blood. This clonotype was sampled from a man aged 30 to 45 with acute or convalescent COVID-19. V and J are TRBV30 and TRBJ2-2; 8 bases align to TRBD1. CDR3 protein: CAWSVFGQGVGELFF. The CDR3 DNA follows: TGTGCCTGGAGTGTATTTGGACAGGGAGTCGGGGAGCTGTTTTTT.